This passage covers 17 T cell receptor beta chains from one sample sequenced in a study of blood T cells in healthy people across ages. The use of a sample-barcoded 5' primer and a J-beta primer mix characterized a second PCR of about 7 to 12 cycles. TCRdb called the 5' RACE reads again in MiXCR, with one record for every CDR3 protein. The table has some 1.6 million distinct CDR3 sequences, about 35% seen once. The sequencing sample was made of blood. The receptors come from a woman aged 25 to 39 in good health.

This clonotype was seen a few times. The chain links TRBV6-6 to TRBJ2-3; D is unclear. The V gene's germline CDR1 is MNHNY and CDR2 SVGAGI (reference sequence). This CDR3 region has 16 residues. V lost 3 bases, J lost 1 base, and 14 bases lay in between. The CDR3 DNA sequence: TGTGCCAGCAGTTATGTTTGGCATAGCCGCACAGATACGCAGTATTTT. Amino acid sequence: CASSYVWHSRTDTQYF.

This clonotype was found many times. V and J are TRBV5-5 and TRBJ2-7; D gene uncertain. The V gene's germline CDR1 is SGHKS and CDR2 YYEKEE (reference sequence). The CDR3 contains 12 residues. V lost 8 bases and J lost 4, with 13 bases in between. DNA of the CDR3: TGTGCCAGTGGGCGAACTTCGTACGAGCAGTACTTC. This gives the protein CASGRTSYEQYF.

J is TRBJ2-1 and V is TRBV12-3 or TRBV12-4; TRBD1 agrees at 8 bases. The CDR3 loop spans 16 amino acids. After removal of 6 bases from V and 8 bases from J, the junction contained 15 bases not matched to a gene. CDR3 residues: CASSSLTSRGQDEQFF. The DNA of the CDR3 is TGTGCCAGCAGCTCCCTAACTAGCAGGGGGCAGGATGAGCAGTTCTTC.

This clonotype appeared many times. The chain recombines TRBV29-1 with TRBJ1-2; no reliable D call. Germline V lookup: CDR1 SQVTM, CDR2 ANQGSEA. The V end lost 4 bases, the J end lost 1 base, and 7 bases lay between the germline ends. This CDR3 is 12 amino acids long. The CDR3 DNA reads TGCAGCGTTGTGGTGCTTAACTATGGCTACACCTTC. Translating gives CSVVVLNYGYTF. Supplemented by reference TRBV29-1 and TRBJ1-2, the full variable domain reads SAVISQKPSRDICQRGTSLTIQCQVDSQVTMMFWYRQQPGQSLTLIATANQGSEATYESGFVIDKFPISRPNLTFSTLTVSNMSPEDSSIYLCSVVVLNYGYTFGSGTRLTVV.

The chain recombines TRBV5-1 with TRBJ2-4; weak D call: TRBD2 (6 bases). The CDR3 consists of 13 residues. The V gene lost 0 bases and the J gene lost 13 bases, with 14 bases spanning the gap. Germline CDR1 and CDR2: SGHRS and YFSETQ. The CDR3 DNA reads TGCGCCAGCAGCTTGGACGGGAAGCGGGTGCAGTACTTC. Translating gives CASSLDGKRVQYF.

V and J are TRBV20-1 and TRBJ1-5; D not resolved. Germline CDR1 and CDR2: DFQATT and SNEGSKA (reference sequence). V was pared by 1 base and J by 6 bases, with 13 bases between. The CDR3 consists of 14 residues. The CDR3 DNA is TGCAGTGCTAGAGGTTCCGGGGATCGTCAGCCCCAGCATTTT. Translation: CSARGSGDRQPQHF.

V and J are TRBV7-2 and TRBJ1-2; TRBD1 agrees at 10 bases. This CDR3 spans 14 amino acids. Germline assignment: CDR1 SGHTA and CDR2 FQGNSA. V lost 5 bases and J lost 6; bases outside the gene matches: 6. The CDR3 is CASSTTGGYHGYTF. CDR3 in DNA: TGTGCCAGCAGCACGACAGGGGGCTACCATGGCTACACCTTC.

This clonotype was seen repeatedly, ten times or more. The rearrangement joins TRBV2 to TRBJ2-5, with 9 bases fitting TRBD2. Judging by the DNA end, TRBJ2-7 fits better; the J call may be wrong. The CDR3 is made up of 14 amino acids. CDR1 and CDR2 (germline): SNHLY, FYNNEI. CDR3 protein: CASSESRGGGEQYF. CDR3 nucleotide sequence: TGTGCCAGCAGTGAATCGCGGGGGGGCGGCGAGCAGTACTTC.

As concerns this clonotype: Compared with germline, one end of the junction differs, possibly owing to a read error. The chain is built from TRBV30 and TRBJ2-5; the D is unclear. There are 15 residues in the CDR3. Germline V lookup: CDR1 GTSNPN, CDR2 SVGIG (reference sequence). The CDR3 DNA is TGTGCCTGGAGTGTAAGCGCTTGGTACCATGAGACCCAGTACTTC. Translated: CAWSVSAWYHETQYF.

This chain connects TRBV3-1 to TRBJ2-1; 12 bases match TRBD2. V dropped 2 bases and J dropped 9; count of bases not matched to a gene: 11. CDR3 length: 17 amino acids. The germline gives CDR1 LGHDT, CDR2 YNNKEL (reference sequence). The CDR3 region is CASSQHDRLAGESEQFF. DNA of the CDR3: TGTGCCAGCAGCCAACACGACCGACTAGCGGGGGAGAGTGAGCAGTTCTTC.

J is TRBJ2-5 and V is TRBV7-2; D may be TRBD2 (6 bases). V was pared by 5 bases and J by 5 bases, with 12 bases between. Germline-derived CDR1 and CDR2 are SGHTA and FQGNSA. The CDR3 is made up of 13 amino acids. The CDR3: CASSPLASETQYF. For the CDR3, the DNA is TGTGCCAGCAGCCCACTAGCATCGGAGACCCAGTACTTC.

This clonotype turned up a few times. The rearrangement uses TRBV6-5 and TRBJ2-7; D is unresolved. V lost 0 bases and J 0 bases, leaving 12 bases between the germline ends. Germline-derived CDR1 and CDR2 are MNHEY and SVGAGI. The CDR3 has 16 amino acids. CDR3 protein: CASSYSASPSSYEQYF. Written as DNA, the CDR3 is TGTGCCAGCAGTTACTCGGCCAGCCCCTCCTCCTACGAGCAGTACTTC.

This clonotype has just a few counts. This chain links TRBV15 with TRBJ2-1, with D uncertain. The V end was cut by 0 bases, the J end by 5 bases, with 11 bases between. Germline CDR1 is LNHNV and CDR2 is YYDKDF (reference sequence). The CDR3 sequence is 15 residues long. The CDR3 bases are TGTGCCACCAGCAGAGATCAGATTCCGAACAATGAGCAGTTCTTC. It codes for CATSRDQIPNNEQFF.

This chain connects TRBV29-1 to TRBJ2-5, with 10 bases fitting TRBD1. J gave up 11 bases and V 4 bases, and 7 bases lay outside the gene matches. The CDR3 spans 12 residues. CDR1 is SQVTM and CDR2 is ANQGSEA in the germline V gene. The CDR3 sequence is CSVAGTGEEQYF. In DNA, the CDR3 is TGCAGCGTTGCTGGGACAGGGGAGGAGCAGTACTTC.

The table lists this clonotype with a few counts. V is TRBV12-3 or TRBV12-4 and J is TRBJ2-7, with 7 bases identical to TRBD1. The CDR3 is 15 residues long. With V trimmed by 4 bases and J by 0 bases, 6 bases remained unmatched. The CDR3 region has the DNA TGTGCCAGCAGTTCCGACAGGGAAAGCTCCTACGAGCAGTACTTC. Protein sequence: CASSSDRESSYEQYF.

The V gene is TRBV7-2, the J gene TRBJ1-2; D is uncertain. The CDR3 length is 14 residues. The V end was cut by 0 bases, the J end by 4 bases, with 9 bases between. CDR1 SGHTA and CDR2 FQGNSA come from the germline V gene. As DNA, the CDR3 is TGTGCCAGCAGCTTAGCGAGAGGGTCCTATGGCTACACCTTC. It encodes CASSLARGSYGYTF.

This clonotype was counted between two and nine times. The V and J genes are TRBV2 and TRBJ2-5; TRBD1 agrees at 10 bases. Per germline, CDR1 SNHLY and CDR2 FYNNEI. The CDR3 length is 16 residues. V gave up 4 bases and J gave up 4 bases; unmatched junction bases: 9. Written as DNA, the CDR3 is TGTGCCAGCAGTGGGGCCCCGGGACAGGGGAGAGAGACCCAGTACTTC. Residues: CASSGAPGQGRETQYF.